What follows are 21 T cell receptor beta chains derived from one specimen sequenced in a study of CXCR3-negative and CXCR3-positive naive CD8 T cells. The libraries of TRB cDNA were prepared using 5' RACE with UMI labels. One entry per CDR3 protein, without DNA, is what TCRdb gives after re-calling the 5' RACE reads. The specimen's table records some 130,000 distinct CDR3 sequences. Sequencing was performed on naive CXCR3- CD8+ T cells from blood. Documented subset: CD45RO-CCR7+CD27+CD95- naive CD8+ T cells lacking CXCR3 (TNR3-). These receptor sequences come from a human donor in good health. Some clones in this sample may be carry-over from other donors' samples.

The J gene is TRBJ2-7, the V gene TRBV4-2. In germline, CDR1 is LGHNA, CDR2 YNFKEQ. There are 16 residues in the CDR3. The CDR3 loop is CASSQAGLQLSYEQYF.

This sequence joins TRBV4-2 and TRBJ2-2; TCRdb names TRBD1, which stays unverified in the absence of DNA. The CDR3 sequence is 16 residues long. Germline CDR1 and CDR2: LGHNA and YNFKEQ. The CDR3 spells CASRLDRATNTGELFF.

The chain joins TRBV20-1 to TRBJ2-1; with no DNA, the TCRdb D assignment of TRBD2 cannot be verified. Germline CDR1 reads DFQATT; CDR2 reads SNEGSKA (reference sequence). The CDR3 covers 19 residues. The CDR3 reads CSARRRSGLAGIPYNEQFF.

This rearrangement joins TRBV4-1 to TRBJ2-1; the TRBD2 assignment by TCRdb is unverifiable without DNA. This CDR3 contains 16 residues. From germline, CDR1 is MGHRA and CDR2 YSYEKL. CDR3 amino acids: CASSQAVAGGWNEQFF.

V is TRBV29-1 and J is TRBJ2-2. Germline CDR1 reads SQVTM; CDR2 reads ANQGSEA. The CDR3 is 14 residues long. The CDR3 region is CSVGKPDGTGELFF.

J is TRBJ1-6 and V is TRBV6-2 or TRBV6-3. Looked up from germline, CDR1 is MNHEY and CDR2 is SVGEGT. CDR3 length: 18 amino acids. The chain's CDR3 is CASSYSTDFSSYNSPLHF.

The chain combines TRBV7-9 with TRBJ2-2; checking the TCRdb D call of TRBD1 is not possible without DNA. This CDR3 is 16 amino acids long. CDR1 is SEHNR and CDR2 is FQNEAQ in the germline V gene (reference sequence). This chain's CDR3 is CASSLPGQGSTGELFF.

The chain carries TRBV20-1 and TRBJ1-5; TCRdb selects TRBD1, and the lack of DNA leaves this call unchecked. This CDR3 has 14 amino acids. Looked up from germline, CDR1 is DFQATT and CDR2 is SNEGSKA (reference sequence). The CDR3 region is CSARGGQGIQPQHF.

CDR3 loop: CASSPFSGTQPQHF. The chain links TRBV19 to TRBJ1-5; with no DNA, the TCRdb D assignment of TRBD1 cannot be verified. CDR3 length: 14 residues. Germline CDR1 reads LNHDA; CDR2 reads SQIVND (reference sequence).

This chain connects TRBV29-1 to TRBJ2-4; TCRdb designates TRBD2, a call that cannot be tested without DNA. The germline CDR1 and CDR2 sequences are SQVTM and ANQGSEA. CDR3 length: 14 residues. The CDR3 region is CSVGLAGDPNIQYF. The whole variable domain, remainder taken from reference TRBV29-1 and TRBJ2-4, is SAVISQKPSRDICQRGTSLTIQCQVDSQVTMMFWYRQQPGQSLTLIATANQGSEATYESGFVIDKFPISRPNLTFSTLTVSNMSPEDSSIYLCSVGLAGDPNIQYFGAGTRLSVL.

This rearrangement joins TRBV25-1 to TRBJ2-5; TCRdb outputs TRBD1, but without DNA this stays unchecked. The V gene's germline CDR1 is MGHDK and CDR2 SYGVNS. This CDR3 has 12 amino acids. The CDR3 protein is CASADIGETQYF.

The chain employs TRBV7-3 and TRBJ2-2; the TCRdb call, TRBD1, lacks DNA for checking. Germline V gives CDR1 SGHTA, CDR2 FQGTGA. The CDR3 spans 15 residues. The CDR3 here is CASSLGQGEIGELFF.

The CDR3 region is CAISPSTSPDTEAFF. The chain links TRBV10-3 to TRBJ1-1. The CDR3 loop spans 15 amino acids. Germline values: CDR1 ENHRY, CDR2 SYGVKD.

This chain joins TRBV28 and TRBJ2-7. The CDR3 runs 15 residues. In germline, CDR1 is MDHEN, CDR2 SYDVKM. Here the CDR3 reads CASSFLSGSSYEQYF.

The chain carries TRBV29-1 and TRBJ2-1; the D gene TCRdb calls, TRBD2, cannot be checked with no DNA. Germline values: CDR1 SQVTM, CDR2 ANQGSEA. The CDR3 has 14 residues. The CDR3 reads CSGTAGGSYNEQFF.

V is TRBV20-1 and J is TRBJ2-7. From germline, CDR1 is DFQATT and CDR2 SNEGSKA (reference sequence). The CDR3 is made up of 12 amino acids. The CDR3 here is CSARGDSYEQYF.

The chain couples TRBV13 to TRBJ1-2; TCRdb reports TRBD1, a call that lacks DNA to check it against. CDR1 is PRHDT, CDR2 FYEKMQ, per germline (reference sequence). The CDR3 consists of 12 residues. The CDR3 is CDSSSRVDGYTF.

This chain uses TRBV2 with TRBJ2-1; the D gene TCRdb calls, TRBD2, cannot be checked with no DNA. The CDR3 is made up of 14 amino acids. The V gene's germline CDR1 is SNHLY and CDR2 FYNNEI. The CDR3 reads CASTAGNLYNEQFF.

The chain combines TRBV12-3 or TRBV12-4 with TRBJ1-5; with no DNA, the TCRdb D assignment of TRBD1 cannot be verified. The CDR3 length is 15 residues. This CDR3 reads CASSRDGNSNQPQHF.

The chain joins TRBV28 to TRBJ2-2; checking the TCRdb D call of TRBD1 is not possible without DNA. The CDR3 consists of 15 residues. CDR1 is MDHEN, CDR2 SYDVKM, per germline. CDR3 amino acids: CASSPGPRDTGELFF.

The chain recombines TRBV6-2 or TRBV6-3 with TRBJ2-6. The germline gives CDR1 MNHEY, CDR2 SVGEGT. The CDR3 has 15 amino acids. The CDR3 loop reads CASSSGVSGANVLTF.